The source of this TCR beta chain is a study of T cell responses to AZD1222 COVID-19 vaccine. Here immunoSEQ multiplex PCR was the method, and the copy in TCRdb shows in-frame clones only, minus some. The table records more than 85,000 clones, over 70% of them present only once. There are a few counts of this clone. The sequence was obtained from an adult in good health. The sample consisted of peripheral blood, taken on day 0 of AZD1222 vaccination.

CDR3 nucleotide sequence: TGTGCCAGCTCACCAGATCGGGAGCTGTTTTTT. Translation gives CASSPDRELFF. The chain is built from TRBV18 and TRBJ2-2, with no clear D. This CDR3 comprises 11 residues. V was pared by 2 bases and J by 9 bases, with 4 bases between. Per germline, CDR1 KGHSH and CDR2 LQKENI.